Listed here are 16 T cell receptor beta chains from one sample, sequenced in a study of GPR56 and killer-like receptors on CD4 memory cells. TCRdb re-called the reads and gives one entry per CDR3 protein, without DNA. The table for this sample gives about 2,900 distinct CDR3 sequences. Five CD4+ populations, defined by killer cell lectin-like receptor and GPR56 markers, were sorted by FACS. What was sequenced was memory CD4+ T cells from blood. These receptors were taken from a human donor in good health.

The CDR3 here is CSAVSISGGSDTQYF. The chain recombines TRBV20-1 with TRBJ2-3; absent DNA, TCRdb's TRBD2 call cannot be checked. The CDR3 sequence is 15 residues long. Germline V gene lookup returns CDR1 DFQATT and CDR2 SNEGSKA (reference sequence).

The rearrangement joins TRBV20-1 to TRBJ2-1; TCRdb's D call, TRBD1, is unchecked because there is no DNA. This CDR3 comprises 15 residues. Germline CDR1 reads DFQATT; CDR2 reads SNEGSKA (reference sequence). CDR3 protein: CSAAYGTVSYNEQFF.

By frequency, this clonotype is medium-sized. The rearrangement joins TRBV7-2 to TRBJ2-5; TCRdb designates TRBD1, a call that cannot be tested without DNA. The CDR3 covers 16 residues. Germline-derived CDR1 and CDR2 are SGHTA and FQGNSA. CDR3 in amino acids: CASSLTAGTGGETQYF.

The chain's CDR3 is CASKRLNTEAFF. The chain carries TRBV12-3 or TRBV12-4 and TRBJ1-1. The CDR3 totals 12 residues.

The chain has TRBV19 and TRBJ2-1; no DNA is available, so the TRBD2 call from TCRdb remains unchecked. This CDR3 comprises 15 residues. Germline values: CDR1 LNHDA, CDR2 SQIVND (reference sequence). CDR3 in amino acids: CASSPSGGENNEQFF.

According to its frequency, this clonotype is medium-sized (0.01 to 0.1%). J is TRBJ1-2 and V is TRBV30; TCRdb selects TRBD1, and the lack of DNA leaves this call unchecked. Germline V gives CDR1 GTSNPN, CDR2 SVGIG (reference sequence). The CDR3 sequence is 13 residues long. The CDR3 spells CAWSAQGNYGYTF.

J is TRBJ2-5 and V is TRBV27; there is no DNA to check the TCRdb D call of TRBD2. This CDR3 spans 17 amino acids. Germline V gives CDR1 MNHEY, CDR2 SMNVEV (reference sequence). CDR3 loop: CASRTGTSGGIQETQYF.

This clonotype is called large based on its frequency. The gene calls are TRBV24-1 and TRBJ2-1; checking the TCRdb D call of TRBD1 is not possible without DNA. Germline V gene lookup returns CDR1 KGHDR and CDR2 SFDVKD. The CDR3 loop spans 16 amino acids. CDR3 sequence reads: CATSDQRGGSYNEQFF.

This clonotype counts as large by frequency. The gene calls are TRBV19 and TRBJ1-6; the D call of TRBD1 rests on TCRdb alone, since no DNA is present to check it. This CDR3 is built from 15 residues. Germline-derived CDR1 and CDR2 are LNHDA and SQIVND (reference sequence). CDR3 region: CASSIRPVNNSPLHF.

The CDR3 sequence: CASSFMAGGSEAFF. J is TRBJ1-1 and V is TRBV12-3 or TRBV12-4; as DNA is missing, the TRBD1 call by TCRdb cannot be tested. There are 14 residues in the CDR3.

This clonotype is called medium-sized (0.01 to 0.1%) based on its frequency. CDR3 amino acids: CASSSRQRPNYGYTF. V is TRBV5-4 and J is TRBJ1-2; without DNA, the TCRdb call of TRBD1 cannot be checked. Germline assignment: CDR1 SGHNT and CDR2 YYREEE (reference sequence). This CDR3 is 15 amino acids long.

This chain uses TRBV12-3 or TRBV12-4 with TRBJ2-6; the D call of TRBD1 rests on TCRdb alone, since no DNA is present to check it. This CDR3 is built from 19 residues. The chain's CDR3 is CASTNRPPGLRAGANVLTF.

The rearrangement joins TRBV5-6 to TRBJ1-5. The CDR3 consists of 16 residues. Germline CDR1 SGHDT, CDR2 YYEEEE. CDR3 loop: CASSFFGLRANQPQHF.

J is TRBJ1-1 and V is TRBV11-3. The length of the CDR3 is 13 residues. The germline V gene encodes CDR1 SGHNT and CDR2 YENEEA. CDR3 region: CASSLGRGTEAFF. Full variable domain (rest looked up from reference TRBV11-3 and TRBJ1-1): EAGVVQSPRYKIIEKKQPVAFWCNPISGHNTLYWYLQNLGQGPELLIRYENEEAVDDSQLPKDRFSAERLKGVDSTLKIQPAELGDSAVYLCASSLGRGTEAFFGQGTRLTVV.

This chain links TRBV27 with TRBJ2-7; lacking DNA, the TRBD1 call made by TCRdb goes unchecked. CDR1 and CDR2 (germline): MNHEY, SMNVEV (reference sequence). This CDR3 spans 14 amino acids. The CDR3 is CASSFRQGGYEQYF.

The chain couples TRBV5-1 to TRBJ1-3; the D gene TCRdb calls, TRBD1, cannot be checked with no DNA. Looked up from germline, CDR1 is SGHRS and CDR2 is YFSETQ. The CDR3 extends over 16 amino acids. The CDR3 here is CASSPSTGSSGNTIYF.